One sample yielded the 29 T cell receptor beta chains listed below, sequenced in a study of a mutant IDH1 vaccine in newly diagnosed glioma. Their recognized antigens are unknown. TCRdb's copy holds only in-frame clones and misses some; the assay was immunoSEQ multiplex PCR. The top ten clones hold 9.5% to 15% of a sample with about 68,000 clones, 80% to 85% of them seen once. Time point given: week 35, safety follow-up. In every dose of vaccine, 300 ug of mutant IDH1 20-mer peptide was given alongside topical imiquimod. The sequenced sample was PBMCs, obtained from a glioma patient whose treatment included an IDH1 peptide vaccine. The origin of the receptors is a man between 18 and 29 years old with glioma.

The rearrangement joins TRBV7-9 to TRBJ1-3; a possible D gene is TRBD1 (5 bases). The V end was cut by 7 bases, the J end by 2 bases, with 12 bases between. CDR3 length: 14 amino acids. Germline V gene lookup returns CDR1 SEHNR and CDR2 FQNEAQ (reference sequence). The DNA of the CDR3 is TGTGCCAGCACCTTGGGGGGAGCTGGAAACACCATATATTTT. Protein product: CASTLGGAGNTIYF.

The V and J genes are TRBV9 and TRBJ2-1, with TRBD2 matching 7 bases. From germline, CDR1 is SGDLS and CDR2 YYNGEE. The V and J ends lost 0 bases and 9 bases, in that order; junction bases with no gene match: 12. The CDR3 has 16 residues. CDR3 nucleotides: TGTGCCAGCAGCGTAGAAGTGGACACCACGGGGGGTGAGCAGTTCTTC. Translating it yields CASSVEVDTTGGEQFF.

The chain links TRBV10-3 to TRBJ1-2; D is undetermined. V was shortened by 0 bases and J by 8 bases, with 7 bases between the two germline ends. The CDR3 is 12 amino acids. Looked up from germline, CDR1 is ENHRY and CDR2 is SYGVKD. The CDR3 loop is CAISESARGYTF. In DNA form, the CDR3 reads TGTGCCATCAGTGAGTCGGCTCGGGGCTACACCTTC.

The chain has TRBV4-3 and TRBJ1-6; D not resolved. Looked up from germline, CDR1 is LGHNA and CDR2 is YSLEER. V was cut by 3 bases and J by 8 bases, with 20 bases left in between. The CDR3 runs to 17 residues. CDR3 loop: CASSQEPTRGRDSPLHF. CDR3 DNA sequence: TGCGCCAGCAGCCAGGAACCGACTCGGGGTAGGGATTCACCCCTCCACTTT.

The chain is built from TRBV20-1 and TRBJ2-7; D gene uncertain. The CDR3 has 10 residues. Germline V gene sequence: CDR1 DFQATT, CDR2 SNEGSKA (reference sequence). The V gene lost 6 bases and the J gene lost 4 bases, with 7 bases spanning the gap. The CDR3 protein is CSAGRYEQYF. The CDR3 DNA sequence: TGCAGTGCAGGTCGATACGAGCAGTACTTC.

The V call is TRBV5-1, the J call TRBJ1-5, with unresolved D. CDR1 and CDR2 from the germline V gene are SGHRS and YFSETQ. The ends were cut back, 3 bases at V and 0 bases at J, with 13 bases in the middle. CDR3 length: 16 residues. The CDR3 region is CASSSLVGSSNQPQHF. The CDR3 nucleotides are TGCGCCAGCAGCTCCCTTGTTGGGTCTAGCAATCAGCCCCAGCATTTT.

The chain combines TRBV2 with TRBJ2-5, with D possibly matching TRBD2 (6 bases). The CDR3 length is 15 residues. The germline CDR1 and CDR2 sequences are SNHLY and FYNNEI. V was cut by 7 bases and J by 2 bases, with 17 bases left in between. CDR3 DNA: TGTGCCAGCATCCGGGACTCTCAGGTTCAAGAGACCCAGTACTTC. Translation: CASIRDSQVQETQYF.

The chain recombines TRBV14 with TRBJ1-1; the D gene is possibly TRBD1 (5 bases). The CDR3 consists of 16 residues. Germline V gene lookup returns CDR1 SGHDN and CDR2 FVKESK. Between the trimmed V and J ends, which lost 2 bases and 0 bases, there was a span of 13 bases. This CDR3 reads CASSQQAQGLNTEAFF. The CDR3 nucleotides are TGTGCCAGCAGCCAACAAGCCCAGGGATTGAACACTGAAGCTTTCTTT. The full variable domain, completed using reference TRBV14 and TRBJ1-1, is EAGVTQFPSHSVIEKGQTVTLRCDPISGHDNLYWYRRVMGKEIKFLLHFVKESKQDESGMPNNRFLAERTGGTYSTLKVQPAELEDSGVYFCASSQQAQGLNTEAFFGQGTRLTVV.

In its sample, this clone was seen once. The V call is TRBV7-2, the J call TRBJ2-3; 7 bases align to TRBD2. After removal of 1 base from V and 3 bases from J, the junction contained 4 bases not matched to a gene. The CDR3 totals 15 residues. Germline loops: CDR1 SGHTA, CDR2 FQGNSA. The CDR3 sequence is CASSLDPSGTDTQYF. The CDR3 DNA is TGTGCCAGCAGCTTAGATCCTAGCGGTACAGATACGCAGTATTTT. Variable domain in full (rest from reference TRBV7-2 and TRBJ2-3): GAGVSQSPSNKVTEKGKDVELRCDPISGHTALYWYRQSLGQGLEFLIYFQGNSAPDKSGLPSDRFSAERTGGSVSTLTIQRTQQEDSAVYLCASSLDPSGTDTQYFGPGTRLTVL.

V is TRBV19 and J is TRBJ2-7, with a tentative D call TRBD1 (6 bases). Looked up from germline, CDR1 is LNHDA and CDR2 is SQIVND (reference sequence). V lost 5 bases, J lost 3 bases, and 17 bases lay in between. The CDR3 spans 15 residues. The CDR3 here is CASSYSGRGFYEQYF. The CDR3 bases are TGTGCCAGTAGTTATTCGGGCAGGGGATTCTACGAGCAGTACTTC.

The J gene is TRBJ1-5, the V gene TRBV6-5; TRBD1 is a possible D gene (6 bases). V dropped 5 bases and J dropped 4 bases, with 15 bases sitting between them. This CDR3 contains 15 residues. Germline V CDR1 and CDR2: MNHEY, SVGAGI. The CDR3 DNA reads TGTGCCAGCAGTACCGGGGGGGCCCGAAATCAGCCCCAGCATTTT. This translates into CASSTGGARNQPQHF.

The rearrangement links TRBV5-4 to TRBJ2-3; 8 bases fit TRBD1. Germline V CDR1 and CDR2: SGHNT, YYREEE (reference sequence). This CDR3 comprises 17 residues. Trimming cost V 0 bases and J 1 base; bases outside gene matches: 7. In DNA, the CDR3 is TGTGCCAGCAGCTTGGCCTTAGGACAGGGAGGCACAGATACGCAGTATTTT. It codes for CASSLALGQGGTDTQYF.

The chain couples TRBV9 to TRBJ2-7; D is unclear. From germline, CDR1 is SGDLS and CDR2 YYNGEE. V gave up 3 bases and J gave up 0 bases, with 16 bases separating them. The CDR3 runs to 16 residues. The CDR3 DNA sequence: TGTGCCAGCAGCGCCCGACACTCCACCACCTCCTACGAGCAGTACTTC. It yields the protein CASSARHSTTSYEQYF.

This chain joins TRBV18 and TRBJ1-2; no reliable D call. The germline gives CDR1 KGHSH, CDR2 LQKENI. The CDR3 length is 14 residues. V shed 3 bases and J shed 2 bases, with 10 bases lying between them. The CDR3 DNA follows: TGTGCCAGCTCACCCGCCGGACCAAACTATGGCTACACCTTC. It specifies CASSPAGPNYGYTF.

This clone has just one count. In DNA, the CDR3 is TGTGCCAGCTCACCCCAGGGGAGGGAGTATGGCTACACCTTC. Its protein product is CASSPQGREYGYTF. The chain has TRBV18 and TRBJ1-2; D is possibly TRBD1 (6 bases). CDR1 and CDR2 (germline): KGHSH, LQKENI. Trimming removed 3 bases at V and 5 bases at J, with 13 bases between. This CDR3 is built from 14 residues.

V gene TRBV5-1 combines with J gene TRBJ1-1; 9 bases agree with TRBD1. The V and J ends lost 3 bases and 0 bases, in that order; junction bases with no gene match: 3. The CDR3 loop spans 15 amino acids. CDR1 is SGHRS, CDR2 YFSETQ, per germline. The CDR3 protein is CASSSGDRVNTEAFF. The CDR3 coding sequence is TGCGCCAGCAGCTCGGGGGACAGGGTGAACACTGAAGCTTTCTTT.

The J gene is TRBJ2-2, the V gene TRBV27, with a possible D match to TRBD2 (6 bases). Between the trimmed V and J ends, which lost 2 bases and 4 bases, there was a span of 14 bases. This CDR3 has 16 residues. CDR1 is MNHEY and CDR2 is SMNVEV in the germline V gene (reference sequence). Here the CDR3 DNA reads TGTGCCAGCAGTTTAGTGGGACTTTCTGCCACCGGGGAGCTGTTTTTT. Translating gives CASSLVGLSATGELFF.

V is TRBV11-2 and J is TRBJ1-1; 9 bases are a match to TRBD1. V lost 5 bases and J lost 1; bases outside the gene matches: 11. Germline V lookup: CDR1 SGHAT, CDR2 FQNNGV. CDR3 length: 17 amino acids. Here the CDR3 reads CASSRSDRGESNTEAFF. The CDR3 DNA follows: TGTGCCAGCAGCCGATCGGACAGGGGTGAGTCGAACACTGAAGCTTTCTTT.

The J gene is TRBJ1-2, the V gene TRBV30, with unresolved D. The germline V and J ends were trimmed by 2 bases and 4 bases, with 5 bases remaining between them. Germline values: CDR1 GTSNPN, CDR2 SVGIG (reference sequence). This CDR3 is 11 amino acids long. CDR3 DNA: TGTGCCTGGAGTAGAAGCTATGGCTACACCTTC. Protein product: CAWSRSYGYTF.

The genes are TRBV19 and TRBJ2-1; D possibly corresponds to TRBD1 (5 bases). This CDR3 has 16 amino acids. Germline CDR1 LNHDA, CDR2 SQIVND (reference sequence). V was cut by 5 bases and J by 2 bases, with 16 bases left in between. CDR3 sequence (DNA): TGTGCCAGTAGTGACAGCGACAGTACCACCTACAATGAGCAGTTCTTC. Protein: CASSDSDSTTYNEQFF.

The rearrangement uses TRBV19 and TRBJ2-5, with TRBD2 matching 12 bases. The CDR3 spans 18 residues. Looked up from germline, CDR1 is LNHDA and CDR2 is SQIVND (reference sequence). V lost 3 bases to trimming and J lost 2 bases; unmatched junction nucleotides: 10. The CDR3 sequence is CASSIAGTSGFLQETQYF. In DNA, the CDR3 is TGTGCCAGTAGTATCGCTGGGACTAGCGGGTTTCTACAAGAGACCCAGTACTTC.

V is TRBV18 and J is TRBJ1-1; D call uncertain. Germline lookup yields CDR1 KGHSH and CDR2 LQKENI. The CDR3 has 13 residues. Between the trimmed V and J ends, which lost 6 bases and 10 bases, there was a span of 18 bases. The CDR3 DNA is TGTGCCAGCTCCCACCAAGAGGGTCGGGGAGCTTTCTTT. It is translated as CASSHQEGRGAFF.

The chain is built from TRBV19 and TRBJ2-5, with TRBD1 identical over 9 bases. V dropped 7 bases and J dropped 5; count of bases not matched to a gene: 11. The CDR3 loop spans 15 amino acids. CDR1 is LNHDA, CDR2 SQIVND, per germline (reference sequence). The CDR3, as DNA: TGTGCCAGTAATAAAATGGGACAGGGACTGGAGACCCAGTACTTC. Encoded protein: CASNKMGQGLETQYF.

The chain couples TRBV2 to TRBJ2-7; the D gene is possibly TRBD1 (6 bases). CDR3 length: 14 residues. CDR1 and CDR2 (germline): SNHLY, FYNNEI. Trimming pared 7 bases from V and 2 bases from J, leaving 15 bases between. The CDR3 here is CASTIPTGPYEQYF. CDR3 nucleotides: TGTGCCAGCACAATACCGACAGGACCCTACGAGCAGTACTTC. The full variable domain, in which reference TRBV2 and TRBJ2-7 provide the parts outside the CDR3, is EPEVTQTPSHQVTQMGQEVILRCVPISNHLYFYWYRQILGQKVEFLVSFYNNEISEKSEIFDDQFSVERPDGSNFTLKIRSTKLEDSAMYFCASTIPTGPYEQYFGPGTRLTVT.

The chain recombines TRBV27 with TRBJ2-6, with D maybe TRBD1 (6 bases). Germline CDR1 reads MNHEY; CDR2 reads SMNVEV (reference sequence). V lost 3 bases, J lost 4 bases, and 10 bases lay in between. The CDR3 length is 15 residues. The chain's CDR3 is CASSFTGFGANVLTF. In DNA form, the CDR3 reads TGTGCCAGCAGTTTCACAGGGTTCGGGGCCAACGTCCTGACTTTC.

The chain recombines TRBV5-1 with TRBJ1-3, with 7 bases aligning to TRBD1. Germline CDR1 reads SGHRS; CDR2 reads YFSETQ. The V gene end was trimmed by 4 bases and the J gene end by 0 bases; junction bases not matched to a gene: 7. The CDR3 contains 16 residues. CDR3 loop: CASSRGDSASGNTIYF. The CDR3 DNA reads TGCGCCAGCAGCCGGGGGGACAGCGCCTCTGGAAACACCATATATTTT.

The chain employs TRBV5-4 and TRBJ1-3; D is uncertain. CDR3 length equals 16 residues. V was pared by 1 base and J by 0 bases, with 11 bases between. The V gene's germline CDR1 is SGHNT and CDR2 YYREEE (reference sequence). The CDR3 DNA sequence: TGTGCCAGCAGCTTGAGCCAAGGCTACTCTGGAAACACCATATATTTT. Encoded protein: CASSLSQGYSGNTIYF.

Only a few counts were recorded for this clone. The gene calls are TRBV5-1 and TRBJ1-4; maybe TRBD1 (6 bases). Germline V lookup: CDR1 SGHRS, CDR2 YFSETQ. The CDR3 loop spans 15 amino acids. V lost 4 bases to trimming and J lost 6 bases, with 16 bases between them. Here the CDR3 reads CASSRAGTLDEKLFF. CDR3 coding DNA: TGCGCCAGCAGCAGAGCCGGGACACTAGATGAAAAACTGTTTTTT.

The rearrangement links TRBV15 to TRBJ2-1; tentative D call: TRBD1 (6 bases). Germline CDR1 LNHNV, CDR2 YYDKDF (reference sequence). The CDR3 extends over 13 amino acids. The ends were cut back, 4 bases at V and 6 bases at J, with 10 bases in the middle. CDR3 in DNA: TGTGCCACCAGCAAGAGGACAGTCAATGAGCAGTTCTTC. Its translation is CATSKRTVNEQFF.